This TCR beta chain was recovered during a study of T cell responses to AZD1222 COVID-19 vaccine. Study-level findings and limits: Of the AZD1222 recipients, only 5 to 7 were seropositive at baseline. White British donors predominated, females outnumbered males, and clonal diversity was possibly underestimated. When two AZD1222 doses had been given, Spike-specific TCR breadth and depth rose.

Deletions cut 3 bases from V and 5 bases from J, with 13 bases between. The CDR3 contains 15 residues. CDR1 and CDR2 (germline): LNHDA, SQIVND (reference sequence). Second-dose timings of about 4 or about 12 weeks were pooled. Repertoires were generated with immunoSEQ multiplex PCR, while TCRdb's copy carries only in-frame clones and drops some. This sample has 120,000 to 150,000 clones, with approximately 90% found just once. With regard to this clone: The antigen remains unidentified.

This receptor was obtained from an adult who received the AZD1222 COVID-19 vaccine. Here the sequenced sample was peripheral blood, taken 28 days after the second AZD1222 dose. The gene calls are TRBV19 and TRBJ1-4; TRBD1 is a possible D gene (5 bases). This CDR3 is CASSIGGTPNEKLFF. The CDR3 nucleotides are TGTGCCAGTAGTATTGGGGGGACGCCGAATGAAAAACTGTTTTTT.